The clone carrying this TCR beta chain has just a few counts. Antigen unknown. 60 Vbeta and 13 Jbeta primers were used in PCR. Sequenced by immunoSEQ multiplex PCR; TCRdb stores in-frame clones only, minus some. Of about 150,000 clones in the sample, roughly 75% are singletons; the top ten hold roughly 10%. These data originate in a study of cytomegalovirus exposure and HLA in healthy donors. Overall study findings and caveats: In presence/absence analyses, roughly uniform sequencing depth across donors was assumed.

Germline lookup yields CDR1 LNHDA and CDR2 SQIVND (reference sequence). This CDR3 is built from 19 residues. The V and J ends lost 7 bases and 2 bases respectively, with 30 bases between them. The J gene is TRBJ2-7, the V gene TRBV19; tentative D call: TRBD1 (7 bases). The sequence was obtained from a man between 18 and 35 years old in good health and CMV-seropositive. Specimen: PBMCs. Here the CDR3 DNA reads TGTGCCAGTACCCCCCGGTCAGGGGGGTCGTTAGGGTCTCCCTACGAGCAGTACTTC. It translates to CASTPRSGGSLGSPYEQYF.